This TCR beta chain was captured in a study of CD8+CD57+ T cells in acquired aplastic anemia. Turning to the study itself: DNA recovered from sorted CD4+ and CD8+ cells had a mean of approximately 3.5 ug.

Study outcomes and limitations: Patients and controls turned out to have roughly 29 CD8+ CDR3 sequences in common.

Remarks on this clonotype: Its specificity is unknown.

Patients selected for sequencing had displayed CD8+CD57+ cell expansion by flow cytometry. Trimming stripped 5 bases from V and 2 bases from J, with 18 bases between. The CDR3 has 16 amino acids. Genomic DNA constituted the template upon which TCR beta VDJ and CDR3 profiling was performed. TCRdb re-called the reads with MiXCR, one entry per CDR3 protein. In the table there are more than 45,000 distinct CDR3 sequences, roughly three fifths of which are singletons. The chain is built from TRBV12-3 or TRBV12-4 and TRBJ1-2, with D uncertain. This TCR was sampled from a human donor with aplastic anemia. Sequences were obtained from sorted CD4+, CD8+, or CD8+CD57+ T cells (not recorded which) from PBMCs. CDR3 nucleotides: TGTGCCAGCAGTGCCAAGAGTTACACTGAAAACTATGGCTACACCTTC. This translates into CASSAKSYTENYGYTF.